This T cell receptor (beta chain) emerged from a study of blood T cell repertoires in COVID-19. The overall study: Acute-phase and convalescent COVID-19 samples originated in the United States, Italy and Spain. PBMCs, B-cell-depleted T cells, or T cells provided the cDNA or gDNA that made up the material.

The ends lost 5 bases at V and 1 base at J; junction bases unmatched: 4. This CDR3 is 14 amino acids long. The germline gives CDR1 LNHDA, CDR2 SQIVND (reference sequence). In the source study's methods: Quantification of nucleated cells was approximated via reference gene primer amplification. Profiling relied on immunoSEQ multiplex PCR, and the TCRdb table lists in-frame clones only, not all of them. D and trimming were read from the DNA, whereas the V and J calls and clone size are those reported in that table. This sample yields about 220,000 clones, of which approximately 84% are seen a single time; 2.9% belongs to the top ten.

This TCR derives from a middle-aged man who had recovered from COVID-19. The chain uses TRBV19 and TRBJ2-7; 8 bases are shared with TRBD1. The sequenced sample was peripheral blood. CDR3 sequence: CASSVGQGSYEQYF. The CDR3, as DNA: TGTGCCAGTAGTGTCGGACAGGGTTCCTACGAGCAGTACTTC. The variable domain in full, completed from reference TRBV19 and TRBJ2-7, reads DGGITQSPKYLFRKEGQNVTLSCEQNLNHDAMYWYRQDPGQGLRLIYYSQIVNDFQKGDIAEGYSVSREKKESFPLTVTSAQKNPTAFYLCASSVGQGSYEQYFGPGTRLTVT.